The 31 T cell receptor beta chains below come from one sample, sequenced in a study of regulatory T cells in long-lasting Graves disease. Time point of the sample: newly diagnosed GD, antithyroid drugs for less than 3 months. PBMCs were the source of the RNA used for TCR sequencing. Building the TCR beta libraries relied on iRepertoire HTBI primers, and CDR3 regions underwent Arm-PCR. TCRdb independently ran MiXCR on the multiplex PCR reads; one entry per CDR3 protein. The sample holds some 560,000 distinct CDR3 sequences, 15% to 20% seen once. This sample also appeared in a second study, on T cells in Graves' hyperthyroidism and ophthalmopathy.

The sequences come from peripheral blood mononuclear cells (PBMCs), collected at new diagnosis, from a patient treated with antithyroid drugs. These receptor sequences come from a woman in her forties or fifties with Graves disease.

The V call is TRBV7-9, the J call TRBJ1-1; no clear D gene. This CDR3 has 12 amino acids. V lost 6 bases, J lost 5 bases, and 10 bases lay in between. The germline CDR1 and CDR2 sequences are SEHNR and FQNEAQ (reference sequence). CDR3 DNA sequence: TGTGCCAGCAGTTATACAGAGACTGAAGCTTTCTTT. This encodes CASSYTETEAFF.

This clonotype was detected many times. V usage is TRBV19 and J usage is TRBJ1-5; 8 positions match TRBD1. The CDR3 has 15 amino acids. After removal of 5 bases from V and 1 base from J, the junction contained 4 bases not matched to a gene. Germline CDR1 and CDR2: LNHDA and SQIVND (reference sequence). CDR3 sequence reads: CASSSRQGSNQPQHF. The CDR3 DNA reads TGTGCCAGTAGTTCAAGACAGGGGAGCAATCAGCCCCAGCATTTT.

This clonotype was seen repeatedly, ten times or more. This sequence joins TRBV6-2 or TRBV6-3 and TRBJ1-2, with TRBD1 as a possible D gene (5 bases). The CDR3 runs 15 residues. Germline lookup yields CDR1 MNHEY and CDR2 SVGEGT. Trimming shortened V by 4 bases and J by 6 bases, and 18 bases separated the two germline ends. CDR3 DNA sequence: TGTGCCAGCAGTTCAAATGGGGGGGTAGGCGATGGCTACACCTTC. Amino acids: CASSSNGGVGDGYTF.

This clonotype occurred a few times. V is TRBV6-5 and J is TRBJ2-7; D not certain. The germline gives CDR1 MNHEY, CDR2 SVGAGI. The CDR3 contains 14 residues. Trimming removed 2 bases from V and 1 base from J, with 9 bases in between. The CDR3 region is CASSYGLNSYEQYF. The CDR3 DNA follows: TGTGCCAGCAGTTACGGCCTGAATTCCTACGAGCAGTACTTC.

In regard to this clonotype: A read error is possible here, since a much larger clone lies one base away. This rearrangement joins TRBV18 to TRBJ1-1; D remains ambiguous. CDR3 length equals 14 residues. CDR1 is KGHSH, CDR2 LQKENI, per germline. CDR3 sequence: CASPPPNWEVGAFF. CDR3 bases: TGTGCCAGCCCACCTCCGAATTGGGAAGTTGGTGCTTTCTTT.

Concerning this clonotype: A single base is all that separates this from a far larger clone, so a read error is likely. The chain carries TRBV6-4 and TRBJ1-1, with 7 nucleotides matching TRBD1. J lost 5 bases, V lost 4 bases, and 7 bases had no gene match. Germline CDR1 and CDR2: MRHNA and SNTAGT. This CDR3 contains 14 residues. The CDR3 here is CASSARDRGTEAFF. The CDR3 DNA reads as TGTGCCAGCAGTGCCAGGGACAGAGGGACTGAAGCTTTCTTT.

This clonotype was detected a few times. One junction end disagrees with the germline gene, perhaps due to a read error. The chain couples TRBV6-2 or TRBV6-3 to TRBJ1-4; no reliable D call. The germline V gene has CDR1 MNHEY and CDR2 SVGEGT. This CDR3 has 15 amino acids. The CDR3 DNA reads TGTACCAGCAGTGAAACCCAAGATCCCCTTGAAAAACTGTTTTTT. This codes for CTSSETQDPLEKLFF.

This clonotype was found a few times. This chain uses TRBV7-9 with TRBJ1-1; D unclear. Germline lookup yields CDR1 SEHNR and CDR2 FQNEAQ (reference sequence). The ends were cut back, 6 bases at V and 1 base at J, with 9 bases in the middle. This CDR3 has 13 residues. The chain's CDR3 is CASRSRGNTEAFF. CDR3 nucleotide sequence: TGTGCCAGCAGGTCTCGGGGGAACACTGAAGCTTTCTTT.

This clonotype showed up many times. The chain recombines TRBV2 with TRBJ1-1, with 10 positions matching TRBD1. Germline assignment: CDR1 SNHLY and CDR2 FYNNEI. The length of the CDR3 is 14 residues. J was trimmed by 2 bases and V by 6 bases; bases with no gene match: 3. The CDR3 DNA reads TGTGCCAGCAGGGGACAGGGGAGAAACACTGAAGCTTTCTTT. Amino acids: CASRGQGRNTEAFF.

The chain carries TRBV5-1 and TRBJ1-2, with a weak D call TRBD1 (5 bases). The germline CDR1 and CDR2 sequences are SGHRS and YFSETQ. The V end lost 4 bases, the J end lost 8 bases, and 15 bases lay between the germline ends. The CDR3 sequence is 13 residues long. The CDR3, as DNA: TGCGCCAGCAGCCCGGTGTATCAGGGCGGCTACACCTTC. This encodes CASSPVYQGGYTF.

The chain recombines TRBV30 with TRBJ2-6, with D maybe TRBD1 (6 bases). The CDR3 runs 14 residues. The ends were cut back, 4 bases at V and 2 bases at J, with 9 bases in the middle. The germline V gene encodes CDR1 GTSNPN and CDR2 SVGIG (reference sequence). The CDR3 sequence is CAWIRDTGANVLTF. The DNA for the CDR3 is TGTGCCTGGATCAGGGACACTGGGGCCAACGTCCTGACTTTC.

This chain joins TRBV6-5 and TRBJ2-7; 7 nucleotides match TRBD1. The J segment lost 3 bases and the V segment lost 4 bases, leaving 12 bases of the junction unmatched. The CDR3 covers 16 residues. Germline V gene sequence: CDR1 MNHEY, CDR2 SVGAGI. The CDR3, as DNA: TGTGCCAGCAGTTCCTTAGACGGGACAGAAAACTACGAGCAGTACTTC. It encodes CASSSLDGTENYEQYF.

The sample holds a few counts of this clonotype. V and J are TRBV10-2 and TRBJ1-6; D is unclear. Trimming took 8 bases from V and 8 from J, leaving 13 bases between them. This CDR3 comprises 13 residues. CDR1 is WSHSY and CDR2 is SAAADI in the germline V gene. The CDR3 coding sequence is TGCGCCAGCCAGGCGGTAATGGATTCACCCCTCCACTTT. Translating gives CASQAVMDSPLHF.

This clonotype was seen a handful of times. The chain combines TRBV29-1 with TRBJ1-1, with D hard to call. This CDR3 comprises 11 residues. V lost 5 bases, J lost 10 bases, and 14 bases lay in between. Germline V gene lookup returns CDR1 SQVTM and CDR2 ANQGSEA. The CDR3 here is CSVQTFGVAFF. CDR3 DNA: TGCAGCGTTCAGACGTTCGGTGTAGCTTTCTTT.

To note about this clonotype: This clone may be a read error of a much larger clone one base away. The CDR3 DNA reads as TGCGTCAGCAGCTTGACCGGGGAGTACTACGAGCAGTACTTC. This encodes CVSSLTGEYYEQYF. The chain couples TRBV5-1 to TRBJ2-7, with D possibly matching TRBD2 (5 bases). Germline V gives CDR1 SGHRS, CDR2 YFSETQ. The CDR3 consists of 14 residues.

In its sample, this clonotype was seen many times. V usage is TRBV11-1 and J usage is TRBJ2-7; D is unclear. Trimming took 1 base from V and 7 from J, leaving 8 bases between them. Per the germline V gene, CDR1 is SGHAT and CDR2 is FQDESV (reference sequence). The CDR3 has 12 residues. The chain's CDR3 is CASSLDLGEQYF. In DNA form, the CDR3 reads TGTGCCAGCAGCTTAGACCTTGGAGAGCAGTACTTC.

This clonotype occurred a few times. The J gene is TRBJ1-2, the V gene TRBV3-1; 7 bases fit TRBD1. This CDR3 region has 14 residues. Germline CDR1 LGHDT, CDR2 YNNKEL (reference sequence). V shed 6 bases and J 0 bases; nucleotides not matched to a gene: 4. CDR3 sequence reads: CASRATGANYGYTF. CDR3 nucleotides: TGTGCCAGCAGAGCCACAGGGGCTAACTATGGCTACACCTTC.

The count of this clonotype is one. The chain links TRBV3-1 to TRBJ2-5; 7 positions agree with TRBD1. V lost 0 bases and J lost 2; bases outside the gene matches: 9. The CDR3 totals 17 residues. Germline CDR1 is LGHDT and CDR2 is YNNKEL (reference sequence). The CDR3 sequence is CASSQDEGVRGQETQYF. CDR3 bases: TGTGCCAGCAGCCAAGATGAGGGAGTCAGGGGGCAAGAGACCCAGTACTTC.

This clonotype was seen at least ten times. The V call is TRBV20-1, the J call TRBJ1-1; weak D call: TRBD1 (6 bases). Germline V gives CDR1 DFQATT, CDR2 SNEGSKA (reference sequence). The CDR3 has 13 residues. Trimming stripped 3 bases from V and 0 bases from J, with 8 bases between. The DNA for the CDR3 is TGCAGTGCTAGCCAGGGGTTGAACACTGAAGCTTTCTTT. It codes for CSASQGLNTEAFF.

This clonotype was seen only a few times. Because the CDR3 is missing its conserved closing phenylalanine or tryptophan, this is likely a read error. The V gene is TRBV12-3 or TRBV12-4, the J gene TRBJ1-1; maybe TRBD1 (5 bases). Trimming shortened V by 10 bases and J by 6 bases, and 21 bases separated the two germline ends. This CDR3 is 14 amino acids long. CDR3 sequence: CATAPVPGRSEAFS. The CDR3 nucleotides read TGTGCCACCGCCCCCGTCCCGGGACGCTCTGAAGCTTTCTCT.

This clonotype has just a few counts. This chain uses TRBV20-1 with TRBJ1-5; D perhaps matches TRBD1 (6 bases). Germline V gene data show CDR1 as DFQATT and CDR2 as SNEGSKA (reference sequence). CDR3 size: 13 residues. V was cut by 3 bases and J by 6 bases, with 12 bases left in between. The CDR3 protein is CSASKGGSQPQHF. CDR3 DNA: TGCAGTGCTAGCAAAGGGGGGAGTCAGCCCCAGCATTTT.

Many counts were recorded for this clonotype. This chain joins TRBV30 and TRBJ1-5; weak D call: TRBD1 (5 bases). Trimming removed 0 bases from V and 7 bases from J, with 16 bases in between. The CDR3 covers 15 residues. Per germline, CDR1 GTSNPN and CDR2 SVGIG (reference sequence). CDR3 sequence: CAWSVPSWEGQPQHF. DNA of the CDR3: TGTGCCTGGAGTGTACCAAGCTGGGAGGGGCAGCCCCAGCATTTT. Variable domain in full (rest from reference TRBV30 and TRBJ1-5): SQTIHQWPATLVQPVGSPLSLECTVEGTSNPNLYWYRQAAGRGLQLLFYSVGIGQISSEVPQNLSASRPQDRQFILSSKKLLLSDSGFYLCAWSVPSWEGQPQHFGDGTRLSIL.

This clonotype was counted only a few times. V is TRBV12-3 or TRBV12-4 and J is TRBJ1-5; D possibly corresponds to TRBD1 (6 bases). CDR3 length: 15 amino acids. Between the trimmed V and J ends, which lost 5 bases and 7 bases, there was a span of 18 bases. CDR3 sequence (DNA): TGTGCCAGCAGTCCAGGGGCCGGGGGCGGGCAGCCCCAGCATTTT. This sequence encodes CASSPGAGGGQPQHF.

In its sample, this clonotype was seen many times. The chain uses TRBV28 and TRBJ2-7; 8 bases are shared with TRBD1. Germline assignment: CDR1 MDHEN and CDR2 SYDVKM. The CDR3 is 14 residues long. V trimming: 10 bases; J trimming: 3 bases; junction bases outside the gene matches: 11. The CDR3 is CATLGTGAFYEQYF. The CDR3 coding sequence is TGTGCCACCCTCGGGACAGGAGCCTTCTACGAGCAGTACTTC.

In its sample, this clonotype was seen many times. J is TRBJ1-2 and V is TRBV3-1, with unresolved D. Germline V gene lookup returns CDR1 LGHDT and CDR2 YNNKEL (reference sequence). The V gene lost 0 bases and the J gene lost 2 bases, with 7 bases spanning the gap. CDR3 length: 14 residues. For the CDR3, the DNA is TGTGCCAGCAGCCAAGAGGCTGGGAACTATGGCTACACCTTC. It translates to CASSQEAGNYGYTF.

This clonotype occurred a few times. The chain employs TRBV10-1 and TRBJ2-6; perhaps D is TRBD1 or TRBD2 (6 bases each). This CDR3 comprises 15 residues. CDR1 is WNHNN and CDR2 is SYGVQD in the germline V gene (reference sequence). Trimming removed 6 bases at V and 4 bases at J, with 13 bases between. The CDR3 DNA sequence: TGCGCCAGCAGCGACGGGGGCGCCGGGGCCAACGTCCTGACTTTC. As protein: CASSDGGAGANVLTF.

This clonotype was counted ten times or more. The rearrangement uses TRBV11-2 and TRBJ1-5, with 7 bases matching TRBD1. There are 15 residues in the CDR3. V lost 5 bases, J lost 0 bases, and 4 bases stayed unmatched. Germline CDR1 reads SGHAT; CDR2 reads FQNNGV. The DNA for the CDR3 is TGTGCCAGCAGCCGACAGGGCCATAGCAATCAGCCCCAGCATTTT. It specifies CASSRQGHSNQPQHF.

In this sample, this clonotype turned up many times. The genes are TRBV30 and TRBJ1-2; D not resolved. Germline loops: CDR1 GTSNPN, CDR2 SVGIG (reference sequence). V lost 4 bases to trimming and J lost 7 bases, with 13 bases between them. The CDR3 totals 12 residues. For the CDR3, the DNA is TGTGCCTGGATACCCACCTGGGGTGGCTACACCTTC. Its translation is CAWIPTWGGYTF.

This clonotype was counted a few times. The J gene is TRBJ2-5, the V gene TRBV4-1; TRBD2 aligns across 12 bases. V gave up 0 bases and J gave up 9 bases; unmatched junction bases: 11. The germline CDR1 and CDR2 sequences are MGHRA and YSYEKL. The CDR3 is 17 residues long. In DNA form, the CDR3 reads TGCGCCAGCAGCCAAGAGACTAGCGGGGGCCTAACGGCGGCCCAGTACTTC. It translates to CASSQETSGGLTAAQYF.

This clonotype was recorded at least ten times. CDR3 coding DNA: TGTGCCAGCAGTTTAAGACAGCTCCAGGGATCTATGTCCTACGAGCAGTACTTC. Its translation is CASSLRQLQGSMSYEQYF. This chain links TRBV12-3 or TRBV12-4 with TRBJ2-7; D might be TRBD1 (5 bases). V was trimmed by 2 bases and J by 1 base, leaving 21 bases between them. The CDR3 spans 18 residues.

The V gene is TRBV12-5, the J gene TRBJ1-1, with 9 positions matching TRBD1. The junction had 11 bases not matched to a gene; V was cut back by 6 bases and J by 0 bases. This CDR3 is 17 amino acids long. CDR1 is LGHNT, CDR2 FRNRAP, per germline. The CDR3: CASGPGTGYPVNTEAFF. DNA of the CDR3: TGTGCTAGTGGCCCTGGGACAGGGTACCCCGTGAACACTGAAGCTTTCTTT.